A single sample gave rise to the 17 T cell receptor beta chains below, sequenced in a study of beta chain features in type 1 diabetes. Regarding the study as a whole: TCRB CDR3s were moderately but significantly shorter in Type 1 diabetes patients in all four CD4+ subsets.

The whole isolated RNA underwent reverse transcription, so sequencing captured expressed TCRB transcripts. Some clones are missing from TCRdb's copy, which holds only in-frame ones; the method was immunoSEQ multiplex PCR. The sample gives 200,000 to 300,000 clones, 11% of which show up once; around 0.015% is in the top ten. No antigen has been identified for these receptors. The sample was naive CD4+ T cells from blood. These receptors were collected from a young man with type 1 diabetes.

CDR3 bases: TGTGCCAGTGGGTCTAGCGCCTTCACAGATACGCAGTATTTT. Its translation is CASGSSAFTDTQYF. The rearrangement joins TRBV19 to TRBJ2-3, with D possibly matching TRBD2 (6 bases). The V and J ends lost 8 bases and 2 bases respectively, with 14 bases between them. Germline V gene sequence: CDR1 LNHDA, CDR2 SQIVND (reference sequence). There are 14 residues in the CDR3.

V gene TRBV7-9 combines with J gene TRBJ1-1; tentative D call: TRBD1 (5 bases). This CDR3 has 12 amino acids. The germline CDR1 and CDR2 sequences are SEHNR and FQNEAQ (reference sequence). V was cut by 5 bases and J by 7 bases, with 11 bases left in between. The CDR3 coding sequence is TGTGCCAGCAGCCCGGACAATAGTGAAGCTTTCTTT. Translating it yields CASSPDNSEAFF.

The gene calls are TRBV5-1 and TRBJ2-1; D is possibly TRBD1 (5 bases). Trimming took 3 bases from V and 2 from J, leaving 12 bases between them. Germline V gene data show CDR1 as SGHRS and CDR2 as YFSETQ. CDR3 length equals 15 residues. CDR3 sequence reads: CASSYDSSTYNEQFF. As DNA, the CDR3 is TGCGCCAGCAGCTATGACAGTTCGACCTACAATGAGCAGTTCTTC.

The table lists this clone with a few counts. This chain connects TRBV25-1 to TRBJ2-6; 8 positions agree with TRBD1. Unmatched junction bases numbered 5, after V lost 4 bases and J lost 0 bases. This CDR3 contains 17 residues. Germline CDR1 is MGHDK and CDR2 is SYGVNS. The CDR3 here is CASSAGQGNSGANVLTF. Here the CDR3 DNA reads TGTGCCAGCAGTGCAGGACAGGGAAACTCTGGGGCCAACGTCCTGACTTTC. The entire variable domain, with the rest obtained from reference TRBV25-1 and TRBJ2-6, is as follows: EADIYQTPRYLVIGTGKKITLECSQTMGHDKMYWYQQDPGMELHLIHYSYGVNSTEKGDLSSESTVSRIRTEHFPLTLESARPSHTSQYLCASSAGQGNSGANVLTFGAGSRLTVL.

This clone was found a few times. The genes are TRBV29-1 and TRBJ1-1, with a tentative D call TRBD1 (6 bases). The germline gives CDR1 SQVTM, CDR2 ANQGSEA. This CDR3 spans 13 amino acids. Trimming removed 4 bases from V and 3 bases from J, with 12 bases in between. CDR3 coding DNA: TGCAGCGTTGGCCGGGACACATACACTGAAGCTTTCTTT. Translating it yields CSVGRDTYTEAFF.

The V gene is TRBV7-2, the J gene TRBJ1-2; possible D gene TRBD1, 6 bases. V was cut by 2 bases and J by 6 bases, with 13 bases left in between. Germline loops: CDR1 SGHTA, CDR2 FQGNSA. This CDR3 has 14 amino acids. CDR3 in amino acids: CASSLWGEGDGYTF. CDR3 in DNA: TGTGCCAGCAGCTTATGGGGCGAGGGGGATGGCTACACCTTC. Combining the CDR3 with reference TRBV7-2 and TRBJ1-2 gives the whole variable domain GAGVSQSPSNKVTEKGKDVELRCDPISGHTALYWYRQSLGQGLEFLIYFQGNSAPDKSGLPSDRFSAERTGGSVSTLTIQRTQQEDSAVYLCASSLWGEGDGYTFGSGTRLTVV.

The chain has TRBV28 and TRBJ1-6; TRBD1 matches 9 bases. Germline CDR1 is MDHEN and CDR2 is SYDVKM. V lost 6 bases, J lost 9 bases, and 12 bases stayed unmatched. The CDR3 has 16 residues. This CDR3 reads CASRPEGTGFTSPLHF. In DNA, the CDR3 is TGTGCCAGCAGACCTGAGGGGACAGGGTTTACTTCACCCCTCCACTTT.

The gene calls are TRBV5-1 and TRBJ2-2; D remains ambiguous. CDR3 size: 15 residues. V was pared by 0 bases and J by 0 bases, with 6 bases between. The germline V gene has CDR1 SGHRS and CDR2 YFSETQ. The CDR3 DNA reads TGCGCCAGCAGCTTGGTCAGGACGAACACCGGGGAGCTGTTTTTT. Its translation: CASSLVRTNTGELFF.

Written as DNA, the CDR3 is TGTGCCAGCAGCAGTAGGACTGTTCAAGAGACCCAGTACTTC. As protein: CASSSRTVQETQYF. This rearrangement joins TRBV7-2 to TRBJ2-5, with a weak D call TRBD2 (5 bases). The germline gives CDR1 SGHTA, CDR2 FQGNSA. The germline V and J ends were trimmed by 5 bases and 2 bases, with 12 bases remaining between them. CDR3 size: 14 residues. Variable domain in full (rest from reference TRBV7-2 and TRBJ2-5): GAGVSQSPSNKVTEKGKDVELRCDPISGHTALYWYRQSLGQGLEFLIYFQGNSAPDKSGLPSDRFSAERTGGSVSTLTIQRTQQEDSAVYLCASSSRTVQETQYFGPGTRLLVL.

The genes are TRBV29-1 and TRBJ2-1; TRBD1 matches at 7 bases. Trimming removed 4 bases from V and 4 bases from J; junction bases left unmatched: 4. The CDR3 runs 13 residues. Germline assignment: CDR1 SQVTM and CDR2 ANQGSEA. The CDR3 bases are TGCAGCGTTGGCCAGGGGGTTTACAATGAGCAGTTCTTC. Amino acids: CSVGQGVYNEQFF.

This clone was observed a handful of times. The chain employs TRBV7-9 and TRBJ1-1, with no clear D. Germline lookup yields CDR1 SEHNR and CDR2 FQNEAQ (reference sequence). The ends were cut back, 6 bases at V and 2 bases at J, with 13 bases in the middle. This CDR3 has 14 residues. CDR3 in amino acids: CASSPRTGNTEAFF. The CDR3 coding sequence is TGTGCCAGCAGTCCTCGGACGGGAAACACTGAAGCTTTCTTT.

This clone was observed a handful of times. V and J are TRBV9 and TRBJ2-2, with D possibly matching TRBD1 (6 bases). Trimming removed 0 bases at V and 7 bases at J, with 13 bases between. This CDR3 is 15 amino acids long. Per the germline V gene, CDR1 is SGDLS and CDR2 is YYNGEE. The CDR3 region is CASSVVGQTNGELFF. The CDR3 coding sequence is TGTGCCAGCAGCGTAGTGGGACAAACTAACGGGGAGCTGTTTTTT.

V usage is TRBV4-3 and J usage is TRBJ1-2, with TRBD1 as a possible D gene (6 bases). The V gene's germline CDR1 is LGHNA and CDR2 YSLEER. The CDR3 runs to 14 residues. V was trimmed by 0 bases and J by 4 bases, leaving 9 bases between them. CDR3 amino acids: CASSQDKQGYGYTF. For the CDR3, the DNA is TGCGCCAGCAGCCAAGATAAACAGGGCTATGGCTACACCTTC.

This clone was counted a few times. The rearrangement links TRBV28 to TRBJ2-1; 9 bases are a match to TRBD1. With 10 bases clipped from V and 7 bases from J, the junction kept 14 bases outside the gene matches. The CDR3 is 15 amino acids. Germline CDR1 reads MDHEN; CDR2 reads SYDVKM. CDR3 nucleotides: TGTGCCACCAATAGCGTGGGACAGGGAAAAAATGAGCAGTTCTTC. It encodes CATNSVGQGKNEQFF.

This clone was detected only a few times. The CDR3 loop reads CASSLTLGATSGGLNEQFF. CDR3 nucleotides: TGTGCCAGCAGCTTAACCCTCGGGGCAACTAGCGGGGGTTTGAATGAGCAGTTCTTC. This sequence joins TRBV7-6 and TRBJ2-1, with 11 bases fitting TRBD2. The V gene end was trimmed by 2 bases and the J gene end by 7 bases; junction bases not matched to a gene: 16. From germline, CDR1 is SGHVS and CDR2 FNYEAQ. This CDR3 region has 19 residues.

This clone has only a few counts. This chain joins TRBV5-1 and TRBJ2-1, with TRBD2 as a possible D gene (6 bases). Germline CDR1 and CDR2: SGHRS and YFSETQ. CDR3 length equals 14 residues. V was shortened by 8 bases and J by 2 bases, with 14 bases between the two germline ends. In DNA form, the CDR3 reads TGCGCCAGTAGCAGCGGGCGCACCTACAATGAGCAGTTCTTC. It translates to CASSSGRTYNEQFF.

V usage is TRBV4-3 and J usage is TRBJ1-1; D is perhaps TRBD1 (6 bases). V was clipped by 7 bases and J by 2 bases, with 14 bases between them. Germline assignment: CDR1 LGHNA and CDR2 YSLEER. CDR3 size: 14 residues. The CDR3 nucleotides are TGCGCCAGCACCATCACAGGGTACAACACTGAAGCTTTCTTT. Residues: CASTITGYNTEAFF.